This T cell receptor (beta chain) was found in a study of T cells expressing NK-cell markers (dated by TCRdb to the early 2020s). Background on the whole study: TCR beta-chain repertoires were profiled in sorted CD3+CD56+NKG2C+, CD3+CD56+NKG2C- and CD3+CD56-NKG2C+ T-cell subsets from several donors. Illumina HiSeq 2000/2500, MiSeq or NextSeq was used to sequence libraries as 2 x 150 bp reads. The eight sequenced donors were randomly selected healthy volunteers, three men and five women. Seven of the eight sequenced donors were HCMV-seropositive and one was HCMV-seronegative.

Broad study findings and their caveats: Those dominant clonotypes were again the most abundant among CD3+CD56-NKG2C+ cells in four donors, at roughly 25-65%. In more than 5 donors, the dominant CD3+CD56+NKG2C+ clonotypes ranked among the top 10 CD8+ clonotypes, making up roughly 1.0-8% of CD8+ T cells. Whether the expanded NKG2C-expressing T cell clones were specific for HCMV antigens remained unclear.

The germline V gene encodes CDR1 SGDLS and CDR2 YYNGEE. Measured from the cysteine to the phenylalanine, the CDR3 is 17 residues long. DNA for this receptor is not on file. The run used an Illumina HiSeq 2000. The TCR beta cDNA libraries were made using 5'RACE template switching, a step that added both a universal primer site and unique molecular identifiers. cDNA synthesis was primed from the TCR beta constant segment, followed by two successive PCR amplification steps. Per the authors' processing: MIGEC was used to demultiplex reads and group the reads by UMI, and MiTCR was used to assemble and quantify clonotypes. To remove erroneous sequences, TCR cDNA sequences were retained only when supported by two or more reads. Downstream repertoire analysis used the tcR package, and clonotypes were matched across fractions by CDR3 nucleotide sequence plus V segment. VDJmatch was used to annotate antigen specificity against VDJdb, with one amino acid substitution allowed in CDR3. TCRdb reprocessed the reads, so every CDR3 protein sequence counts as one entry and DNA is not shown. The V and J calls and clone size are TCRdb's, not the authors'. The sample has around 260,000 distinct CDR3 sequences on record. 4% to 5% of the sample rests with the top ten.

Notes on this clonotype: The target of this receptor is not known.

HCMV serostatus was determined by detecting HCMV-specific IgG in serum with a commercial ELISA kit. Ficoll density gradient centrifugation was used to isolate peripheral blood mononuclear cells from blood. The TCR sequence derives from a woman aged 18-69 years in good health. The chain links TRBV9 with TRBJ2-5; TCRdb's D call, TRBD2, is unchecked because there is no DNA. The sequencing input was blood T cells: a sorted CD56 or NKG2C T cell subset, CD4+ or CD8+ T cells, or bulk PBMC T cells (not recorded which). The CDR3 region reads CASSVGYGTSGQETQYF.